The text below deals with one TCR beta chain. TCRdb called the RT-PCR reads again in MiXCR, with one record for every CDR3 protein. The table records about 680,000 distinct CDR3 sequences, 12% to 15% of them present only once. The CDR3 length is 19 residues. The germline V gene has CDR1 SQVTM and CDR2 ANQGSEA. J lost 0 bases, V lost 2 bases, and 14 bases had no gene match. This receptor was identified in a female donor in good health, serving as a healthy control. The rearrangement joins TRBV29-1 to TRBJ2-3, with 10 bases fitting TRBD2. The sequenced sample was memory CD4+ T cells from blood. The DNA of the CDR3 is TGCAGCGTTGAAAGGGCCACAACTAGCGGGGAATCTAGCACAGATACGCAGTATTTT. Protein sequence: CSVERATTSGESSTDTQYF.